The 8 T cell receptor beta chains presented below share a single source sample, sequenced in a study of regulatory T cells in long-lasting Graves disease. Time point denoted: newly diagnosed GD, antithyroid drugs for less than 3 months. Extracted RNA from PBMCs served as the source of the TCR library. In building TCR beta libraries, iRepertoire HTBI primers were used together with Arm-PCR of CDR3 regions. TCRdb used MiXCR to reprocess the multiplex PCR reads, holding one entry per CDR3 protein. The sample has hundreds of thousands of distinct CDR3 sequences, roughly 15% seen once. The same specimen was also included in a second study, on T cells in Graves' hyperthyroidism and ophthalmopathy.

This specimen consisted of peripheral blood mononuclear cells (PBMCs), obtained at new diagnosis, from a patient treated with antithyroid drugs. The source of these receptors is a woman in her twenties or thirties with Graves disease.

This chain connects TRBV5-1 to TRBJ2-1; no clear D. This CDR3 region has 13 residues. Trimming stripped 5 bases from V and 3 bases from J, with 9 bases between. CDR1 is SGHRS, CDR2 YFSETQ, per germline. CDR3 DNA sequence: TGCGCCAGCAGGGATCGACTCTACAATGAGCAGTTCTTC. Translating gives CASRDRLYNEQFF.

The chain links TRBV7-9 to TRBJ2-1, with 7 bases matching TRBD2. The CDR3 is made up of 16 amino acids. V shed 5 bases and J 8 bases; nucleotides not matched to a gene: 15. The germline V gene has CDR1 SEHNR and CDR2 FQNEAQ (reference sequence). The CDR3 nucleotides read TGTGCCAGCAGCAAGGGAGAGGCGGGAGCTTCCGATGAGCAGTTCTTC. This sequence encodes CASSKGEAGASDEQFF.

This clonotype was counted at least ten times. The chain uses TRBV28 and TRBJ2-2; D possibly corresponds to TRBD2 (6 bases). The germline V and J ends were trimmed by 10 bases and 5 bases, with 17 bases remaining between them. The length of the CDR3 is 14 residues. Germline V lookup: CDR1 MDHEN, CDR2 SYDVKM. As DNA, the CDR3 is TGTGCCACCTACCGGGACTGGTCTACCGGGGAGCTGTTTTTT. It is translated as CATYRDWSTGELFF.

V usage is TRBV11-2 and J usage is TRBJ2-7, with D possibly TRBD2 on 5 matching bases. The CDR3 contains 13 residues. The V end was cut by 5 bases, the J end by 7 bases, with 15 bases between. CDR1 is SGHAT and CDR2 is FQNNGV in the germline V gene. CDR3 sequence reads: CASSKTARGEQYF. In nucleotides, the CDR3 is TGTGCCAGCAGCAAGACGGCCCGGGGAGAGCAGTACTTC. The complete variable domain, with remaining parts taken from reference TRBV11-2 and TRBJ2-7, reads EAGVAQSPRYKIIEKRQSVAFWCNPISGHATLYWYQQILGQGPKLLIQFQNNGVVDDSQLPKDRFSAERLKGVDSTLKIQPAKLEDSAVYLCASSKTARGEQYFGPGTRLTVT.

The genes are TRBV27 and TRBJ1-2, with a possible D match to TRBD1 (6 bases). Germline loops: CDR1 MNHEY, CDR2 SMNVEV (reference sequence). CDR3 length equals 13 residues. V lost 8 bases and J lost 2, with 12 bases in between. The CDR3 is CASGLGQNYGYTF. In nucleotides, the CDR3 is TGTGCCAGCGGCCTTGGACAGAACTATGGCTACACCTTC.

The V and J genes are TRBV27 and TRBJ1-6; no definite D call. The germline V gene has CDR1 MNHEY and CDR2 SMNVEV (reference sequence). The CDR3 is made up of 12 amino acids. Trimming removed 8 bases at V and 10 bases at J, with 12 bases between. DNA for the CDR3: TGTGCCAGCGGAACAGTAGGGTCACCCCTCCACTTT. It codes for CASGTVGSPLHF.

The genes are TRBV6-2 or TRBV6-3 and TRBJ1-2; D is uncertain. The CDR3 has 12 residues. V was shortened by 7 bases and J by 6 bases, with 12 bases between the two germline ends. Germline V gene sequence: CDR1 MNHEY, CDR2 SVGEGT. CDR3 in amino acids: CASTYSYHGYTF. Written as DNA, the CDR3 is TGTGCCAGCACCTACTCATACCATGGCTACACCTTC.

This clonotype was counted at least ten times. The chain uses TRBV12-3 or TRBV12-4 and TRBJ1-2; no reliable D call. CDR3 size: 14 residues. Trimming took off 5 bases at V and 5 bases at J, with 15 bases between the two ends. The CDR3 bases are TGTGCCAGCAGTCGGATCCCCGACGGGTATGGCTACACCTTC. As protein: CASSRIPDGYGYTF.